This entry is about one T cell receptor beta chain. The data stem from a study of blood T cells in healthy people across ages. About the study: Researchers report that template switching captured about one barcoded beta molecule per two T cells.

Through a sample-barcoded 5' primer and a J-beta primer mix, a second PCR was run for about 6 to 11 cycles. TCRdb analysed the 5' RACE reads with MiXCR anew, one entry per CDR3 protein. The sample has over 600,000 distinct CDR3 sequences; roughly three fifths are singletons. A minimum of 6.5 million PBMCs was isolated per sample. What was sequenced was blood. This TCR came from a man aged 35 to 55 in good health.

Here the CDR3 DNA reads TGTGCCAATGCAGTTTTCGGGGGCGCGGGGTACAATGAGCAGTTCTTC. This translates into CANAVFGGAGYNEQFF. The chain combines TRBV25-1 with TRBJ2-1; either TRBD1 or TRBD2 may fit D (6 bases each). The CDR3 runs 16 residues. The V gene lost 10 bases and the J gene lost 4 bases, with 23 bases spanning the gap. From germline, CDR1 is MGHDK and CDR2 SYGVNS. Full variable domain (rest looked up from reference TRBV25-1 and TRBJ2-1): EADIYQTPRYLVIGTGKKITLECSQTMGHDKMYWYQQDPGMELHLIHYSYGVNSTEKGDLSSESTVSRIRTEHFPLTLESARPSHTSQYLCANAVFGGAGYNEQFFGPGTRLTVL.